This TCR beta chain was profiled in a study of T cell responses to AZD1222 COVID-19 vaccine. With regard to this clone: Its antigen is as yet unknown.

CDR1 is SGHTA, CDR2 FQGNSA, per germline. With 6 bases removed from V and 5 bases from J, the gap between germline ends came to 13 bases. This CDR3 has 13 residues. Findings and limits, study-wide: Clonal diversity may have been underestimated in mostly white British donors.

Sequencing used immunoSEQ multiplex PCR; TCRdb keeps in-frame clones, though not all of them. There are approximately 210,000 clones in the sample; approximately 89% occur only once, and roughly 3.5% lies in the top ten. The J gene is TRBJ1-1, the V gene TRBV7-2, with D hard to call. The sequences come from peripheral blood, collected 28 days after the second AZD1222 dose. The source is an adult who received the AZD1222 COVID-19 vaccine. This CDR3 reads CASREDLTTEAFF. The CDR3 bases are TGTGCCAGCAGGGAGGACTTAACAACTGAAGCTTTCTTT.